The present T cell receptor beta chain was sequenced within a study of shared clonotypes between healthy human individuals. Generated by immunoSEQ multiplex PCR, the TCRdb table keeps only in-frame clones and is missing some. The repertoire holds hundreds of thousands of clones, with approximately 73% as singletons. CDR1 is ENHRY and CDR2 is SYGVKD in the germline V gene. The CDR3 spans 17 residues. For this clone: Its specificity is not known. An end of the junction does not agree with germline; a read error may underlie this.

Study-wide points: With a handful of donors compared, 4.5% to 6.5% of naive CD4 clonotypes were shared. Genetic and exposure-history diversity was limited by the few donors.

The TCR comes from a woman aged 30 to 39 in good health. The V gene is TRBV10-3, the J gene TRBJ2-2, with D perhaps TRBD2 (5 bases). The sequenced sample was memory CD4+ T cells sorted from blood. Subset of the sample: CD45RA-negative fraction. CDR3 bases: TGTGCCAGCAGTTACGGGCAGTTCATGGGGAGCACCGGGGAGCTGTTTTTT. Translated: CASSYGQFMGSTGELFF.